The subject of this entry is one T cell receptor (beta chain). The antigen remains unidentified. This CDR3 contains 13 residues. Germline V gene data show CDR1 as DFQATT and CDR2 as SNEGSKA (reference sequence). V trimming: 6 bases; J trimming: 7 bases; junction bases outside the gene matches: 8. This specimen belongs to a study of blood T cells in healthy people across ages. Study-wide findings and caveats: Fewer expanded clones and more diversity marked long-lived versus aged donors.

Next came a second PCR, run for about 7 to 12 cycles, which used a sample-barcoded 5' primer along with a J-beta primer mix. In TCRdb, the 5' RACE reads were re-called with MiXCR into one record per CDR3 protein. The data show more than 1 million distinct CDR3 sequences, with less than 50% seen just once and approximately 19% held by the top ten. The origin of this receptor is a woman aged 60-70 years in good health. Material: blood. The chain couples TRBV20-1 to TRBJ1-4; 7 bases fit TRBD1. The DNA for the CDR3 is TGCAGTGCCACGACAGGGTGGGGTGAAAAACTGTTTTTT. Protein: CSATTGWGEKLFF.